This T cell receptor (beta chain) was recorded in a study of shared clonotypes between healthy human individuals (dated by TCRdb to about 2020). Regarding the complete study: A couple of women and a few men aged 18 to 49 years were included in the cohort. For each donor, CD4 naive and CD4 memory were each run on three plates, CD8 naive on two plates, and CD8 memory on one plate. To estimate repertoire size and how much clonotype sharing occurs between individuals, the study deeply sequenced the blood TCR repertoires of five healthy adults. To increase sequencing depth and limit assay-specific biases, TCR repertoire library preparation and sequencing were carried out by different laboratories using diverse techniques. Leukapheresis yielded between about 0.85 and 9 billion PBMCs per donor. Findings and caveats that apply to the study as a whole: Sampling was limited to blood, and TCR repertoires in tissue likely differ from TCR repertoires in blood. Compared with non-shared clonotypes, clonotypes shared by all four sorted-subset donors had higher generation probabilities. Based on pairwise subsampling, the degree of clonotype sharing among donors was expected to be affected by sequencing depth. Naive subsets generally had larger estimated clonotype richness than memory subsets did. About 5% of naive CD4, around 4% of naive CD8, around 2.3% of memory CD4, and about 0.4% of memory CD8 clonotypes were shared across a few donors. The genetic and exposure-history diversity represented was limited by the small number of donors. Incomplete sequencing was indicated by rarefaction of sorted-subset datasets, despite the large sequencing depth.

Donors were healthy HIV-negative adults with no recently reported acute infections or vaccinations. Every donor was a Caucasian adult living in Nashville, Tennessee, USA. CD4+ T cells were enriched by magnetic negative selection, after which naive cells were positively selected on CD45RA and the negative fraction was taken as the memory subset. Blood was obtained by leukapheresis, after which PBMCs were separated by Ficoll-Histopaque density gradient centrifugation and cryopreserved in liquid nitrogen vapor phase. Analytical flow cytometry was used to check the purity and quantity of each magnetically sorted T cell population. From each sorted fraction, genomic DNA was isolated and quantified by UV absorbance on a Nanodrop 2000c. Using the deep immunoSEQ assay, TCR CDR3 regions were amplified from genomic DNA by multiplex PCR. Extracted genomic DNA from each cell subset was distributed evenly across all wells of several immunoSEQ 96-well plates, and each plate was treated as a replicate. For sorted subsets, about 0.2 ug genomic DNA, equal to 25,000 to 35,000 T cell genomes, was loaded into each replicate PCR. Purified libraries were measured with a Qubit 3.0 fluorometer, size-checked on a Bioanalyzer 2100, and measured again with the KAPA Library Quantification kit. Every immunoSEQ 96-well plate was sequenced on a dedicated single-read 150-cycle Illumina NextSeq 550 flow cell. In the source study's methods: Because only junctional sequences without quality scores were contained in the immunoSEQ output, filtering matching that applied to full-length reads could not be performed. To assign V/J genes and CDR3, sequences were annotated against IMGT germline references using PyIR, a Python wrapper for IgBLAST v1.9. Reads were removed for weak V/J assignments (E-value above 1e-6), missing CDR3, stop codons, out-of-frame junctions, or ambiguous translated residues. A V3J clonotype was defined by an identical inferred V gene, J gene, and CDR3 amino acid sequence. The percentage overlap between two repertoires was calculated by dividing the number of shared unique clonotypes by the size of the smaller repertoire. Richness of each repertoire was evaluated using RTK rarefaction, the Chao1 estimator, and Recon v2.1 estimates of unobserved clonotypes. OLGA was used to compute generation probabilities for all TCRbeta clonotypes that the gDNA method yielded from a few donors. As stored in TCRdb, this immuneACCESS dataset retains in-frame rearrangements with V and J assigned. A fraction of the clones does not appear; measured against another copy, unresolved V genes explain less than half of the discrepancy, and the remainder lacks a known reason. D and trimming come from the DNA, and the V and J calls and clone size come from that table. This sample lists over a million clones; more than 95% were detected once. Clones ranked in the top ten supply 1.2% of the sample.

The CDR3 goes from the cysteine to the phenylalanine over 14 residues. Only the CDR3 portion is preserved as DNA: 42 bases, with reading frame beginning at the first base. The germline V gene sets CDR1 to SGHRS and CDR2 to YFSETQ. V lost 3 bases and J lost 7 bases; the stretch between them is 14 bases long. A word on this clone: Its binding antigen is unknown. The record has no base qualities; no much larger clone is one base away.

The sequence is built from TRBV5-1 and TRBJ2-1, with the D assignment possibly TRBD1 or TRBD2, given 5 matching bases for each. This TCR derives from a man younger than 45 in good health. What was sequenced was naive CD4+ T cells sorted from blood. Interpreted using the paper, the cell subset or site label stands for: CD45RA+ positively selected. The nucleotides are TGCGCCAGCAGCTACCTCCGAGGGGCTAATGAGCAGTTCTTC. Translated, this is CASSYLRGANEQFF.